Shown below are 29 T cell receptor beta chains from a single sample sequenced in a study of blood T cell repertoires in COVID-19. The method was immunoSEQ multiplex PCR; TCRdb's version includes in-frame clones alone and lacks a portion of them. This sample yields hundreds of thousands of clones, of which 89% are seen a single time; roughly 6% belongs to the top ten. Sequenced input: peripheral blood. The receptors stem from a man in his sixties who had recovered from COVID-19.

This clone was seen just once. For the CDR3, the DNA is TGTGCCAGCAGTACAGGCACTGAAGCTTTCTTT. This gives the protein CASSTGTEAFF. This rearrangement joins TRBV2 to TRBJ1-1, with D perhaps matching TRBD1 (5 bases). The V and J ends lost 5 bases and 4 bases respectively, with 5 bases between them. The CDR3 spans 11 residues. Germline loops: CDR1 SNHLY, CDR2 FYNNEI.

This CDR3 is CAISLTPSVTEAFF. The DNA of the CDR3 is TGTGCCATCAGTTTGACACCGTCGGTCACTGAAGCTTTCTTT. The genes are TRBV10-3 and TRBJ1-1, with D uncertain. The V gene's germline CDR1 is ENHRY and CDR2 SYGVKD. This CDR3 comprises 14 residues. Trimming stripped 5 bases from V and 4 bases from J, with 14 bases between.

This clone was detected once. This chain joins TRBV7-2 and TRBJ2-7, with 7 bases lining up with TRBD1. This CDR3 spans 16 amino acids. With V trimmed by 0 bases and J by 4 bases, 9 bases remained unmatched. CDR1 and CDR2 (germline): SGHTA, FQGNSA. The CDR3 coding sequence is TGTGCCAGCAGCTTAGCGGATGGAAGGGGGCGTTACGAGCAGTACTTC. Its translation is CASSLADGRGRYEQYF.

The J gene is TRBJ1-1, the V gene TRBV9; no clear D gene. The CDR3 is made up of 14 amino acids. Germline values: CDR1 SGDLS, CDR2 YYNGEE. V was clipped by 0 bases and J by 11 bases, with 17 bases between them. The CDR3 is CASSVDGGRSSAFF. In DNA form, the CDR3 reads TGTGCCAGCAGCGTAGATGGAGGGAGGTCTAGCGCTTTCTTT.

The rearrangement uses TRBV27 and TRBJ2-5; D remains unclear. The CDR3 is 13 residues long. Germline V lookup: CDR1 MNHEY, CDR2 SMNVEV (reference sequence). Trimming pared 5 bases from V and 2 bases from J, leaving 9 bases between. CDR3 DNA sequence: TGTGCCAGCAGTGGCAATAAACAAGAGACCCAGTACTTC. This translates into CASSGNKQETQYF.

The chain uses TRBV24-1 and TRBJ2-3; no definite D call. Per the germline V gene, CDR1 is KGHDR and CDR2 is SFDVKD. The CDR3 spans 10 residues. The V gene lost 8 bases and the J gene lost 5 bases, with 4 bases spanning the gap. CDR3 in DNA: TGTGCCACCAATAAAGATACGCAGTATTTT. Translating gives CATNKDTQYF.

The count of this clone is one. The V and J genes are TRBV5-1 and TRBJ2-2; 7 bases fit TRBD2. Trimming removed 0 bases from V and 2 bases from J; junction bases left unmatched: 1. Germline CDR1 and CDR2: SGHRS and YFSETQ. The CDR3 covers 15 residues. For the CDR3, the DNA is TGCGCCAGCAGCTTGGGGACTAGTAACACCGGGGAGCTGTTTTTT. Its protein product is CASSLGTSNTGELFF.

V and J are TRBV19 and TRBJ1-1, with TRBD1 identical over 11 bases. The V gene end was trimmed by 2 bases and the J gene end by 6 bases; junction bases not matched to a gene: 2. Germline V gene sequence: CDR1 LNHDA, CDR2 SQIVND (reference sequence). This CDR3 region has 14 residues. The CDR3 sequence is CASSIWGQGAEAFF. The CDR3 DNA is TGTGCCAGTAGTATATGGGGACAGGGGGCTGAAGCTTTCTTT.

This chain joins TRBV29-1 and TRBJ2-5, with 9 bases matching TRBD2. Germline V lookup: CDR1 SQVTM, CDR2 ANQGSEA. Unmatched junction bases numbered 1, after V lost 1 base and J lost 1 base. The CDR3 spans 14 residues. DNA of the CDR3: TGCAGCGTTGAAGGCGGGAGGGCCCAAGAGACCCAGTACTTC. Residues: CSVEGGRAQETQYF.

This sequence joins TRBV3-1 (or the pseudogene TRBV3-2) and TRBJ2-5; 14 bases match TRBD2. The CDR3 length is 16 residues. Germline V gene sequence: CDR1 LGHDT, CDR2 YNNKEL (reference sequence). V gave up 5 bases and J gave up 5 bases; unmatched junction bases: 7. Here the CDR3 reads CASSSRLAGGGETQYF. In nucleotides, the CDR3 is TGTGCCAGCAGCTCCCGACTAGCGGGAGGGGGCGAGACCCAGTACTTC.

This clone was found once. CDR3 in DNA: TGTGCCGTAGGCGGGGGGGAACTCAATGAGCAGTTCTTC. Translating it yields CAVGGGELNEQFF. The genes are TRBV27 and TRBJ2-1; 9 positions agree with TRBD2. The CDR3 has 13 residues. CDR1 and CDR2 from the germline V gene are MNHEY and SMNVEV (reference sequence). The J segment lost 6 bases and the V segment lost 11 bases, leaving 8 bases of the junction unmatched.

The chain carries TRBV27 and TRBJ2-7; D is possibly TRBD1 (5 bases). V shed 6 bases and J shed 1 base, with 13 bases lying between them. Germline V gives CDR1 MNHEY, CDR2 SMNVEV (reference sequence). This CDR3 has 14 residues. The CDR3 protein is CASRGYGASYEQYF. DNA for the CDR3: TGTGCCAGCAGGGGGTATGGGGCTTCCTACGAGCAGTACTTC.

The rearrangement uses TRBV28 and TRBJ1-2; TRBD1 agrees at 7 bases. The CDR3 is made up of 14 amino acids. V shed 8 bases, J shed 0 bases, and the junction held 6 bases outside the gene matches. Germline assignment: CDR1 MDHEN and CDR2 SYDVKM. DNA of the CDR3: TGTGCCAGCCGATATGGACAGGCTAACTATGGCTACACCTTC. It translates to CASRYGQANYGYTF.

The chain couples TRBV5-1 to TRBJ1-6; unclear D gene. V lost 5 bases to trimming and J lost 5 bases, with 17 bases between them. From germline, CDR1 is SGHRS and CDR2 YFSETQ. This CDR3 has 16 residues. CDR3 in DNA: TGCGCCAGCAGTTTCCGACTAGCATCAAATAATTCACCCCTCCACTTT. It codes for CASSFRLASNNSPLHF.

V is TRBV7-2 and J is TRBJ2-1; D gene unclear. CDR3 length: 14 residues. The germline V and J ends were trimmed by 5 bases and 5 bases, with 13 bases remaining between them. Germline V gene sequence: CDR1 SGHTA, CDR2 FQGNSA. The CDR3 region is CASSKRLTDNEQFF. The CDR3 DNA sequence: TGTGCCAGCAGCAAGAGGTTAACCGACAATGAGCAGTTCTTC.

DNA for the CDR3: TGTGCCAGCAGCTTAACGCGGGGCAGCACAGATACGCAGTATTTT. It is translated as CASSLTRGSTDTQYF. The chain combines TRBV7-3 with TRBJ2-3; D perhaps matches TRBD2 (6 bases). CDR3 length: 15 residues. The germline CDR1 and CDR2 sequences are SGHTA and FQGTGA. Trimming took 0 bases from V and 0 from J, leaving 7 bases between them.

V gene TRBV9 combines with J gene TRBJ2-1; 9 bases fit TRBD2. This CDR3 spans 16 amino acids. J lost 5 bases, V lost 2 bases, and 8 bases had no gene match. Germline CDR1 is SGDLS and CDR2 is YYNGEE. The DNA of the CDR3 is TGTGCCAGCAGCGTTTGGCCCGGGACTAGCAACAATGAGCAGTTCTTC. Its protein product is CASSVWPGTSNNEQFF. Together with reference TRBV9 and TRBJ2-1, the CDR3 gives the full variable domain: DSGVTQTPKHLITATGQRVTLRCSPRSGDLSVYWYQQSLDQGLQFLIQYYNGEERAKGNILERFSAQQFPDLHSELNLSSLELGDSALYFCASSVWPGTSNNEQFFGPGTRLTVL.

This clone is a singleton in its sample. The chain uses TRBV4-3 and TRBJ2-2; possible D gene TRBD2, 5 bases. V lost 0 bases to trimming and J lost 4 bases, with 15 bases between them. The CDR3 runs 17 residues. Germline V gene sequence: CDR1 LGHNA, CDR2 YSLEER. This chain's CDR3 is CASSQEAPNRGTGELFF. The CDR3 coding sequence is TGCGCCAGCAGCCAAGAAGCCCCCAATCGGGGCACCGGGGAGCTGTTTTTT.

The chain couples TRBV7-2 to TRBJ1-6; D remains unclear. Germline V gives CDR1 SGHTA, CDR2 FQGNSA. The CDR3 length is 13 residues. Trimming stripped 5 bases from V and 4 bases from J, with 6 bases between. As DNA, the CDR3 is TGTGCCAGCAGCGTCCTATATAATTCACCCCTCCACTTT. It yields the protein CASSVLYNSPLHF.

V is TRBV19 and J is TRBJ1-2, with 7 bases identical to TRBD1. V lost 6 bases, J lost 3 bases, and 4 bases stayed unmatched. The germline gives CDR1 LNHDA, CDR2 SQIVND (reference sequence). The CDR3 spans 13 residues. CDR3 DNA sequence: TGTGCCAGTAGAAAAACAGGGGACTATGGCTACACCTTC. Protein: CASRKTGDYGYTF.

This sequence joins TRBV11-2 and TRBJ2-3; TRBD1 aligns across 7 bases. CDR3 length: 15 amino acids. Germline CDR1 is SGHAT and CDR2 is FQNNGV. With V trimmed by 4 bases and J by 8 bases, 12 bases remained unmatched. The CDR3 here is CASSWAGTALSTQYF. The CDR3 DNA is TGTGCCAGCAGCTGGGCCGGGACAGCCCTCAGTACGCAGTATTTT.

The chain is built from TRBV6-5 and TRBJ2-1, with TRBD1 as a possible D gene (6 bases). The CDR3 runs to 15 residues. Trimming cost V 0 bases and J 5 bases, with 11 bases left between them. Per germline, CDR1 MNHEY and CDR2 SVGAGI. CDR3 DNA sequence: TGTGCCAGCAGTTACTCGGGACACTTACACAATGAGCAGTTCTTC. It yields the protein CASSYSGHLHNEQFF.

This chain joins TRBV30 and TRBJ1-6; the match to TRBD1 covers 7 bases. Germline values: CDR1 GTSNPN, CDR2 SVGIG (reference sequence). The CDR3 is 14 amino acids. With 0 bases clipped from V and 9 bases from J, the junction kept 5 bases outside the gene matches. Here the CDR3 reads CAWSVQGGGSPLHF. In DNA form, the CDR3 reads TGTGCCTGGAGTGTTCAAGGGGGCGGTTCACCCCTCCACTTT.

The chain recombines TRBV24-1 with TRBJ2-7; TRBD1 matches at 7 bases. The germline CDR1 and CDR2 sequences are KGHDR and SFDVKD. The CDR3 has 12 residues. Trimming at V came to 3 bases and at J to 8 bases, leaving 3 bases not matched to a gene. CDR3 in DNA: TGTGCCACCAGTGATGAGACAGGGAAGCAGTACTTC. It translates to CATSDETGKQYF.

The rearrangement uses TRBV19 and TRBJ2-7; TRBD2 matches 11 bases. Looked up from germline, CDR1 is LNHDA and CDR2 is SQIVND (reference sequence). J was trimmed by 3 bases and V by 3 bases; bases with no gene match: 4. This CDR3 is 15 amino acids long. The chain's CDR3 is CASSIPGTSGYEQYF. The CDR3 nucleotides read TGTGCCAGTAGTATTCCCGGGACTAGCGGCTACGAGCAGTACTTC.

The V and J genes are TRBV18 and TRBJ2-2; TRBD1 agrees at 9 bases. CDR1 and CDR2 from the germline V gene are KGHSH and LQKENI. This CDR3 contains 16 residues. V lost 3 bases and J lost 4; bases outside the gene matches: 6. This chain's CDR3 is CASSPSGTGTTGELFF. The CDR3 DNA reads TGTGCCAGCTCACCCTCCGGGACAGGGACCACCGGGGAGCTGTTTTTT.

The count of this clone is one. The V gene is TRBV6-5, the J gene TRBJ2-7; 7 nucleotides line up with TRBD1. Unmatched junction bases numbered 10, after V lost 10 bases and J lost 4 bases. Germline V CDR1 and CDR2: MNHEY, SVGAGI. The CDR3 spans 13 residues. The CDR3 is CAIGPTGRYEQYF. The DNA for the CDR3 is TGTGCCATCGGCCCGACAGGGCGGTACGAGCAGTACTTC.

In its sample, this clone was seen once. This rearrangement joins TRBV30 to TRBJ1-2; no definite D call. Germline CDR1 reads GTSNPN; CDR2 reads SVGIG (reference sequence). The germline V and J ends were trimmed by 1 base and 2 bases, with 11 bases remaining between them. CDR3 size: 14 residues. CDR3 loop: CAWSEPVSNYGYTF. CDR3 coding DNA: TGTGCCTGGAGTGAACCGGTCTCGAACTATGGCTACACCTTC.

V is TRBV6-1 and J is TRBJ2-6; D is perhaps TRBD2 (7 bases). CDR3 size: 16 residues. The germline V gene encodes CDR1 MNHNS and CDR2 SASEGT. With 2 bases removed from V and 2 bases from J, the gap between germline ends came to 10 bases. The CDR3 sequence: CASSERGGAGANVLTF. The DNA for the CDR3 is TGTGCCAGCAGTGAAAGGGGGGGGGCTGGGGCCAACGTCCTGACTTTC.